This TCR beta chain appears in the sequencing data of a study of shared T cell receptors in the human thymus. Libraries were prepared by immunoSEQ multiplex PCR; TCRdb keeps only in-frame clonotypes and omits some of them. The sample has about 500,000 clones, 75% to 80% seen once; the top ten hold more than 0.01%. This same sample was also taken into another study, of human thymus T cells. From that report: The donor group consisted of healthy Finnish infants who were having corrective surgery for congenital heart defects. Surgeons resected thymus tissue during corrective heart surgery. Repertoires sampled from thymus and blood appeared biased in V and J gene usage. Related research reported highly overlapping thymic repertoires among unrelated individuals.

Sequences were obtained from thymocytes. This TCR was recovered from a boy under three years old with a congenital heart defect.

The DNA for the CDR3 is TGTGCCGGACGGCCAGTTCCACTCGGGGGAGGGCCAACCTACAATGAGCAGTTCTTC. Encoded protein: CAGRPVPLGGGPTYNEQFF. The chain carries TRBV7-8 and TRBJ2-1, with 7 positions matching TRBD2. CDR3 length: 19 amino acids. V was clipped by 11 bases and J by 2 bases; unmatched bases: 24. Germline V CDR1 and CDR2: SGHVS, FQNEAQ.